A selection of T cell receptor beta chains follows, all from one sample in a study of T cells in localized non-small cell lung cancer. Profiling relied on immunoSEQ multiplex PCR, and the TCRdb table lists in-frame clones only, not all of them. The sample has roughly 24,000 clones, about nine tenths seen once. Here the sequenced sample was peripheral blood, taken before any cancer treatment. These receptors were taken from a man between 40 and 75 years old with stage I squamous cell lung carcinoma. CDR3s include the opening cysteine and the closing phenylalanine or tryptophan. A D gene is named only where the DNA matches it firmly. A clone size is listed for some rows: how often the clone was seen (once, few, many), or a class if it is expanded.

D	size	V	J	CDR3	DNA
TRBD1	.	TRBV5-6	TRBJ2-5	CASSFGTGLQETQYF	TGTGCCAGCAGCTTCGGGACAGGTCTTCAAGAGACCCAGTACTTC
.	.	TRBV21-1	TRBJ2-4	CASSKVNRYF	TGTGCCAGCAGCAAAGTCAACAGATACTTC
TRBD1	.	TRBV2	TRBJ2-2	CASSRRDRALSPAGELFF	TGTGCCAGCAGTCGCCGGGACAGGGCTCTGAGTCCGGCCGGGGAGCTGTTTTTT
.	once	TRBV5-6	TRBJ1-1	CASSGQTGTEAFF	TGTGCCAGCAGCGGTCAGACAGGCACTGAAGCTTTCTTT
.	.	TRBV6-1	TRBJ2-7	CASRSSYEQYF	TGTGCCAGCAGGTCCTCCTACGAGCAGTACTTC
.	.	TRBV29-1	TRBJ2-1	CSVEGTTYNEQFF	TGCAGCGTTGAAGGGACCACGTACAATGAGCAGTTCTTC
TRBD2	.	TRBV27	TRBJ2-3	CASHRGEGDTQYF	TGTGCCAGCCACCGGGGGGAAGGAGATACGCAGTATTTT
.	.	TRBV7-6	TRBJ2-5	CASSLGGKGTQYF	TGTGCCAGCAGCTTAGGGGGGAAGGGGACCCAGTACTTC
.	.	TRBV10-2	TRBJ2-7	CASSDGGSYEQYF	TGCGCCAGCAGTGATGGGGGCTCCTACGAGCAGTACTTC
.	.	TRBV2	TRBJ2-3	CAGLGGYGTDTQYF	TGTGCCGGCCTAGGGGGGTACGGTACAGATACGCAGTATTTT
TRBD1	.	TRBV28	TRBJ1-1	CASSLRLGQGLDTEAFF	TGTGCCAGCAGTTTGCGGCTGGGACAGGGTCTGGACACTGAAGCTTTCTTT
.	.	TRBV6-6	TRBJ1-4	CASSYRGTGFNEKLFF	TGTGCCAGCAGTTACCGCGGAACAGGGTTTAATGAAAAACTGTTTTTT
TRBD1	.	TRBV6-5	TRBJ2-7	CASSYDRQGSYEQYF	TGTGCCAGCAGTTACGACAGACAGGGTTCCTACGAGCAGTACTTC
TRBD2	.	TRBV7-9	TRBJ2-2	CASSPWRGDTGELFF	TGTGCCAGCAGCCCCTGGCGGGGGGACACCGGGGAGCTGTTTTTT
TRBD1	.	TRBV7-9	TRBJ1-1	CASSKDRAPPMNTEAFF	TGTGCCAGCAGCAAAGACAGGGCACCCCCGATGAACACTGAAGCTTTCTTT
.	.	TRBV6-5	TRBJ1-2	CASSPRQSGYGYTF	TGTGCCAGCAGTCCTAGACAGTCGGGCTATGGCTACACCTTC
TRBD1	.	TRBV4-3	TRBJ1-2	CASSQDRDRGNYGYTF	TGCGCCAGCAGCCAAGATCGGGACAGGGGTAACTATGGCTACACCTTC
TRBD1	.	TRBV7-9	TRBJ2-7	CASSYRTGADYEQYF	TGTGCCAGCAGCTACCGGACAGGGGCCGACTACGAGCAGTACTTC
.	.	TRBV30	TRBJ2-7	CAWRPIGEGSFSSYEQYF	TGTGCCTGGAGGCCGATTGGGGAAGGCAGTTTCTCCTCCTACGAGCAGTACTTC
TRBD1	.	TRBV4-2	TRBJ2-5	CASSLAGTGYEETQYF	TGTGCCAGCAGCCTAGCCGGGACAGGGTATGAGGAGACCCAGTACTTC
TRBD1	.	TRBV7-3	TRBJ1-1	CASSINSGTDEAFF	TGTGCCAGCAGCATAAACTCCGGGACAGATGAAGCTTTCTTT
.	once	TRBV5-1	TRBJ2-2	CASSLDGLRGSGELFF	TGCGCCAGCAGCTTGGACGGGCTACGGGGGTCCGGGGAGCTGTTTTTT
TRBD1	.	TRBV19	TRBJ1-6	CASTDRGLSPLHF	TGTGCCAGTACCGACAGGGGGCTTTCACCCCTCCACTTT
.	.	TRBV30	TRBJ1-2	CAWSVLVQPFF	TGTGCCTGGAGTGTACTCGTCCAGCCGTTCTTC
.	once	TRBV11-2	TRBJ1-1	CASSPGWTTEAFF	TGTGCCAGCAGTCCCGGCTGGACCACTGAAGCTTTCTTT